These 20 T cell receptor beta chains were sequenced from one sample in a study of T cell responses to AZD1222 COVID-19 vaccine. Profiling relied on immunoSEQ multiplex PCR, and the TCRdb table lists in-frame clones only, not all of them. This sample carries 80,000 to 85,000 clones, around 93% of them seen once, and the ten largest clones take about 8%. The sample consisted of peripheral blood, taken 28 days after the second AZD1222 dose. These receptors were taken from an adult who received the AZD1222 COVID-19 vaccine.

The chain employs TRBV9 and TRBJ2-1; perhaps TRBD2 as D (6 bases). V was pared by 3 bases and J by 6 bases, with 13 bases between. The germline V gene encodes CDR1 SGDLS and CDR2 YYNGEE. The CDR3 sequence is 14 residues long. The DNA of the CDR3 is TGTGCCAGCAGCGCCCCTCCCGGGAGCAATGAGCAGTTCTTC. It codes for CASSAPPGSNEQFF.

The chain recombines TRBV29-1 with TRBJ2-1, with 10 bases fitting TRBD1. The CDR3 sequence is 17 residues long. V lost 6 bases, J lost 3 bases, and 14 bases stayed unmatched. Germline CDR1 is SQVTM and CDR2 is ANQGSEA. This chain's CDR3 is CSVPSGTGANRYNEQFF. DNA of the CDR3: TGCAGCGTCCCATCCGGGACAGGGGCTAACCGCTACAATGAGCAGTTCTTC.

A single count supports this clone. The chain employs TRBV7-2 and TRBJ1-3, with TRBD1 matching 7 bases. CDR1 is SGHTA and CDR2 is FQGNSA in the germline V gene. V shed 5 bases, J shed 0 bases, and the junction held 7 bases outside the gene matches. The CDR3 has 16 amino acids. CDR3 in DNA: TGTGCCAGCAGCCAGACAGACAGGGTCTCTGGAAACACCATATATTTT. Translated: CASSQTDRVSGNTIYF.

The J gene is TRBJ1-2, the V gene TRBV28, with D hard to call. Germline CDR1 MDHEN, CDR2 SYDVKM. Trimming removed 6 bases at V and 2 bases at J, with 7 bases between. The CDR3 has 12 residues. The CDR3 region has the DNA TGTGCCAGCAGGCTAGACAACTATGGCTACACCTTC. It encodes CASRLDNYGYTF.

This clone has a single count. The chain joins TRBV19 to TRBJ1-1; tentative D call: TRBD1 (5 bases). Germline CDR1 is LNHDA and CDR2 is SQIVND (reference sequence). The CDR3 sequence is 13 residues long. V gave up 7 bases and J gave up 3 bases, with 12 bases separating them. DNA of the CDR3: TGTGCCAGTACCCTAGGGACCCACACTGAAGCTTTCTTT. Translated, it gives CASTLGTHTEAFF.

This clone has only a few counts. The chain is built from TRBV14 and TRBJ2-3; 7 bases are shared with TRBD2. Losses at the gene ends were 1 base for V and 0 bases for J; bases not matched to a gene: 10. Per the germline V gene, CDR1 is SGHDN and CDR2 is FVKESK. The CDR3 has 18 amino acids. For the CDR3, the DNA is TGTGCCAGCAGCCAAGGATGGGCTAGCGGACCTAGCACAGATACGCAGTATTTT. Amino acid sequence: CASSQGWASGPSTDTQYF. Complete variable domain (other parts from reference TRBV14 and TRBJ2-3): EAGVTQFPSHSVIEKGQTVTLRCDPISGHDNLYWYRRVMGKEIKFLLHFVKESKQDESGMPNNRFLAERTGGTYSTLKVQPAELEDSGVYFCASSQGWASGPSTDTQYFGPGTRLTVL.

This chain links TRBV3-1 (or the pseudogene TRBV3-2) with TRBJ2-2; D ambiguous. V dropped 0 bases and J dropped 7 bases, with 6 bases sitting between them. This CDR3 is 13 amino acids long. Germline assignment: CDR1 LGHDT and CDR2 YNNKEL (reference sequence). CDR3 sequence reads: CASSQDGVGELFF. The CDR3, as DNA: TGTGCCAGCAGCCAAGATGGGGTCGGGGAGCTGTTTTTT.

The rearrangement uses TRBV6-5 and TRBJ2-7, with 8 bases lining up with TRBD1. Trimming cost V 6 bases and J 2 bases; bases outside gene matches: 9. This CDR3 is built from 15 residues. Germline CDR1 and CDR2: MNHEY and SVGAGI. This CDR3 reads CASRPPGTGPYEQYF. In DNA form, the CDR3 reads TGTGCCAGCAGACCACCCGGGACAGGTCCCTACGAGCAGTACTTC.

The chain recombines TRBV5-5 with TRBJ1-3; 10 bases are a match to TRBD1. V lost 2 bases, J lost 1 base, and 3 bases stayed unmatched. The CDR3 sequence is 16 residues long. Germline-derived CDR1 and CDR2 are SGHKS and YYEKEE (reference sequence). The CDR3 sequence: CASSLGTGDSGNTIYF. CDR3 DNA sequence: TGTGCCAGCAGCTTAGGGACAGGGGATTCTGGAAACACCATATATTTT.

DNA of the CDR3: TGTGCCACCGGGAATACAGGGTCTGGCACCGGGGAGCTGTTTTTT. Translation: CATGNTGSGTGELFF. The V and J genes are TRBV24-1 and TRBJ2-2; tentative D call: TRBD1 (6 bases). The CDR3 is 15 amino acids. Germline values: CDR1 KGHDR, CDR2 SFDVKD. V lost 9 bases and J 4 bases, leaving 17 bases between the germline ends.

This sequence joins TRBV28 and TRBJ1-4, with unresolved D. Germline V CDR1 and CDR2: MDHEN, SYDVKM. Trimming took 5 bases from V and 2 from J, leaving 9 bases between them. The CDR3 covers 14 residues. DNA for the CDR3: TGTGCCAGCAGTGAAGGTTCGACTAATGAAAAACTGTTTTTT. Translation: CASSEGSTNEKLFF. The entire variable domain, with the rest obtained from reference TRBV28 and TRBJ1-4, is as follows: DVKVTQSSRYLVKRTGEKVFLECVQDMDHENMFWYRQDPGLGLRLIYFSYDVKMKEKGDIPEGYSVSREKKERFSLILESASTNQTSMYLCASSEGSTNEKLFFGSGTQLSVL.

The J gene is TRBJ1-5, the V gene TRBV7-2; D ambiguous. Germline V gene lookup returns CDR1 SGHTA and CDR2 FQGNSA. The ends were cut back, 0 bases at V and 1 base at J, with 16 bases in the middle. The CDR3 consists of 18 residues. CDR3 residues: CASSLALVGFLSNQPQHF. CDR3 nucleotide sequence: TGTGCCAGCAGCTTAGCGCTTGTAGGTTTCTTGAGCAATCAGCCCCAGCATTTT.

CDR3 residues: CASSLKGRGIRYGYTF. Here the CDR3 DNA reads TGTGCCAGCAGCTTAAAAGGGAGAGGAATTAGGTATGGCTACACCTTC. The V and J genes are TRBV7-7 and TRBJ1-2; D is unclear. Per germline, CDR1 SSHAT and CDR2 FNYEAQ (reference sequence). CDR3 length: 16 amino acids. Trimming stripped 2 bases from V and 5 bases from J, with 18 bases between.

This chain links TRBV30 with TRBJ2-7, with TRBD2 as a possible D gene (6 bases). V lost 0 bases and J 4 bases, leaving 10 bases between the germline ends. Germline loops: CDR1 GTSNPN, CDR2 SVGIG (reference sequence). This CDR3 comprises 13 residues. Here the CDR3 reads CAWSVGGAYEQYF. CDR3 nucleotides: TGTGCCTGGAGTGTTGGAGGGGCTTACGAGCAGTACTTC.

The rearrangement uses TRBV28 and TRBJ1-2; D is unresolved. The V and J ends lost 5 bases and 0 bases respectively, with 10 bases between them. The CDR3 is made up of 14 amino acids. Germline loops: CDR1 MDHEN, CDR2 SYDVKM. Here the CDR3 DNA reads TGTGCCAGCAGTACCGGACGTACTAACTATGGCTACACCTTC. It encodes CASSTGRTNYGYTF.

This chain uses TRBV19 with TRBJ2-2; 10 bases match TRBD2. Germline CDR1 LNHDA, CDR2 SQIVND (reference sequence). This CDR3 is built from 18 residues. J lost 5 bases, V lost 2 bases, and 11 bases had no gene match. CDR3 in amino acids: CASSIIGLAGAGTGELFF. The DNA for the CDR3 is TGTGCCAGTAGTATAATAGGCCTAGCGGGAGCGGGTACCGGGGAGCTGTTTTTT. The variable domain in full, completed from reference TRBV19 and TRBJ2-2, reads DGGITQSPKYLFRKEGQNVTLSCEQNLNHDAMYWYRQDPGQGLRLIYYSQIVNDFQKGDIAEGYSVSREKKESFPLTVTSAQKNPTAFYLCASSIIGLAGAGTGELFFGEGSRLTVL.

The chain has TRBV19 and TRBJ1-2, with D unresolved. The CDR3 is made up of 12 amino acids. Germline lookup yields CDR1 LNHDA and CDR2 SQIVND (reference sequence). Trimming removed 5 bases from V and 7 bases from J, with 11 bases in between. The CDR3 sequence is CASSFKGGGYTF. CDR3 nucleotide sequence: TGTGCCAGTAGTTTCAAGGGCGGTGGCTACACCTTC.

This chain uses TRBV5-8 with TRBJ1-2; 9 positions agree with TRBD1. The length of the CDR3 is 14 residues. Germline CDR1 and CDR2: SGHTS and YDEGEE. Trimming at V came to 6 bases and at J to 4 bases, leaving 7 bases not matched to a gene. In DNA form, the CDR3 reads TGTGCCAGCAACTTTGGACAGGGGATCTATGGCTACACCTTC. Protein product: CASNFGQGIYGYTF.

The CDR3 loop is CASSESITEQFF. The CDR3 DNA reads as TGCGCCAGCAGTGAGTCGATAACTGAGCAGTTCTTC. The chain uses TRBV10-1 and TRBJ2-1; D remains unclear. V lost 0 bases and J lost 9, with 6 bases in between. This CDR3 spans 12 amino acids. The germline V gene has CDR1 WNHNN and CDR2 SYGVQD (reference sequence).

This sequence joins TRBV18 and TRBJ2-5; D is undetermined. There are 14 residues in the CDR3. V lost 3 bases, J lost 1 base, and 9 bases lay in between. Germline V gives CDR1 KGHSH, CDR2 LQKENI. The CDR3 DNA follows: TGTGCCAGCTCACCCCCGGCGGTCCAAGAGACCCAGTACTTC. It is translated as CASSPPAVQETQYF.